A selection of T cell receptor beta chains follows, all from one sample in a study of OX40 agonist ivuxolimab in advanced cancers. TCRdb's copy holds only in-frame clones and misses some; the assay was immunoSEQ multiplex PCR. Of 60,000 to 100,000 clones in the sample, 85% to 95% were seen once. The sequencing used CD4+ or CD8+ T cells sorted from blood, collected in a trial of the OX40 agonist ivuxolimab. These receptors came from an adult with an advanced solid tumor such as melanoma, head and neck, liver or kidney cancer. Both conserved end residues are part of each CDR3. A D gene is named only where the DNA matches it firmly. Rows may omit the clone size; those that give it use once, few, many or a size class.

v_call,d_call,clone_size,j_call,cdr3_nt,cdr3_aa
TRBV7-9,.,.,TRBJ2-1,TGTGCCAGCAGCTTGCCAACGATAGAGCAGTTCTTC,CASSLPTIEQFF
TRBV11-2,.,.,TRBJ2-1,TGTGCCAGCAGCCCCTACAGGGAACCCGCCTCCTACAATGAGCAGTTCTTC,CASSPYREPASYNEQFF
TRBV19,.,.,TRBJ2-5,TGTGCCAGTAGTATCCGGGGGACCGTCCAAGAGACCCAGTACTTC,CASSIRGTVQETQYF
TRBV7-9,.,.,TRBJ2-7,TGTGCCAGCAGCTTAGCCGGGATCGGTTACGAGCAGTACTTC,CASSLAGIGYEQYF
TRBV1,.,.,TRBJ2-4,TGCACCAGCAGCCAAGGACTGTTGGATCGTCTAGTAGTGAACATTCAGTACTTC,CTSSQGLLDRLVVNIQYF
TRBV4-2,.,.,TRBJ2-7,TGTGCCAGCAGCCAACGGAACGAGCAGTACTTC,CASSQRNEQYF
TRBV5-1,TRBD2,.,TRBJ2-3,TGCGCCAGCAGCTTGGTAGCGGGGGGGCCGGCAGATACGCAGTATTTT,CASSLVAGGPADTQYF
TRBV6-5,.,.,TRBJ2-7,TGTGCCAGCAGTTACGCCTACGAGCAGTACTTC,CASSYAYEQYF
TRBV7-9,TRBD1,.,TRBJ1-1,TGTGCCAGCAGCCTAACGCCCGGGACAGGGGTGAACACTGAAGCTTTCTTT,CASSLTPGTGVNTEAFF
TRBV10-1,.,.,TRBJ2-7,TGCGCCAGCCCGGTGGGTTCCTACGAGCAGTACTTC,CASPVGSYEQYF
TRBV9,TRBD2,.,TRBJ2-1,TGTGCCAGCAGCGTTAGCGGGGGGGGCCGCAATGAGCAGTTCTTC,CASSVSGGGRNEQFF
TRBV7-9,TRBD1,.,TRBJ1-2,TGTGCCAGCAGCTCAGGGGACAGGGGCGACTATGGCTACACCTTC,CASSSGDRGDYGYTF
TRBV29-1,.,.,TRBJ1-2,TGCAGCGGGGTGGGCGAATATGGCTACACCTTC,CSGVGEYGYTF
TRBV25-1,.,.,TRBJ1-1,TGTGCCAGCACCCTGACCGGGTTCGGCACTGAAGCTTTCTTT,CASTLTGFGTEAFF
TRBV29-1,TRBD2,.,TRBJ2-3,TGCAGCGTTAGGGGACTAGCGGGTCCTGAAAGCACAGATACGCAGTATTTT,CSVRGLAGPESTDTQYF
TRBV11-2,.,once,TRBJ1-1,TGTGCCAGCAGCTTACCGGTTGCACAGGATGGGACGAACACTGAAGCTTTCTTT,CASSLPVAQDGTNTEAFF
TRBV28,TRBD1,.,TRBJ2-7,TGTGCCAGCAGTCCCCGGACAGGGGCCCCCTACGAGCAGTACTTC,CASSPRTGAPYEQYF
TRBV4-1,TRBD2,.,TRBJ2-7,TGCGCCAGCAGCCAAGCGGGAGGAAACGAGCAGTACTTC,CASSQAGGNEQYF
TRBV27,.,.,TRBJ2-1,TGTGCCAGCTGCCTCGCCACGACAGGAAACAATGAGCAGTTCTTC,CASCLATTGNNEQFF
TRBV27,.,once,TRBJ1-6,TGTGCCAGCACCCCAGCAGCTCTTAATTCACCCCTCCACTTT,CASTPAALNSPLHF
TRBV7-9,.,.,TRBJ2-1,TGTGCCAGCAGCTTAGGACAGGGAGGGGGACTACACAATGAGCAGTTCTTC,CASSLGQGGGLHNEQFF
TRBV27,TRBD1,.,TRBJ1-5,TGTGCCAGCAGGCTGGGACAGGGGAATCAGCCCCAGCATTTT,CASRLGQGNQPQHF
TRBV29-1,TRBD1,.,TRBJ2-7,TGCAGCGTTGTTGGAGGACAGGATCCGTACGAGCAGTACTTC,CSVVGGQDPYEQYF
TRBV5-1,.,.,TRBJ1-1,TGCGCCAGCAGCCCGGGTGGCGGTGAAGCTTTCTTT,CASSPGGGEAFF
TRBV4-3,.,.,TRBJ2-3,TGCGCCAGCAGCCCCCAACAAACCAGGGGGGAGGCAGATACGCAGTATTTT,CASSPQQTRGEADTQYF
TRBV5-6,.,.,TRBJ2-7,TGTGCCAGCAGCCTTTGGGGCGGCCTCGAGCAGTACTTC,CASSLWGGLEQYF
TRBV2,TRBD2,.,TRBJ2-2,TGTGCCAGCAGTCCTGGACTAGCGGGGGTGAACACCGGGGAGCTGTTTTTT,CASSPGLAGVNTGELFF
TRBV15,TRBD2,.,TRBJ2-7,TGTGCCACCAGCAGAGGGGAACTAGCGGGTGTTTACGAGCAGTACTTC,CATSRGELAGVYEQYF
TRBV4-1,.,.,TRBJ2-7,TGCGCCAGCAGCCAAGATGGGGGGGCCTCCTACGAGCAGTACTTC,CASSQDGGASYEQYF
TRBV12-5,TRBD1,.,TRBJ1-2,TGTGCTAGTGCCTGGACAGGGATTTATCTCGTAAGTGGCTACACCTTC,CASAWTGIYLVSGYTF